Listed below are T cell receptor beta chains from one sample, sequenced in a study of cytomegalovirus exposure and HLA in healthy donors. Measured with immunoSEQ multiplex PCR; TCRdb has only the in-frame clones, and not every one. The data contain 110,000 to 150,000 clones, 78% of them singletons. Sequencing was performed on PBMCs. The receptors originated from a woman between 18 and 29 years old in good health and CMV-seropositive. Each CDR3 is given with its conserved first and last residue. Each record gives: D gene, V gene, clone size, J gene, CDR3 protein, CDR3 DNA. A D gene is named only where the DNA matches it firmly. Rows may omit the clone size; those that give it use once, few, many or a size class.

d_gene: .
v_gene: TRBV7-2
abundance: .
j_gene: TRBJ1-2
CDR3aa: CASSLDRWDYGYTF
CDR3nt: TGTGCCAGCAGCTTAGACAGGTGGGACTATGGCTACACCTTC

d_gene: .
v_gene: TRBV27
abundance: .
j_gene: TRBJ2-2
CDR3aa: CASREVDNTGELFF
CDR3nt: TGTGCCAGCAGGGAGGTCGACAACACCGGGGAGCTGTTTTTT

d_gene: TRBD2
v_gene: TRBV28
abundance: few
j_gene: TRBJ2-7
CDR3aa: CASSLLFVTSGSYEQYF
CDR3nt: TGTGCCAGCAGTTTATTATTTGTAACTAGCGGGTCCTACGAGCAGTACTTC

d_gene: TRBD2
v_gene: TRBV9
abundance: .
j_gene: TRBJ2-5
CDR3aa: CASSVGGGLAGVQETQYF
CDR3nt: TGTGCCAGCAGCGTAGGGGGAGGACTAGCGGGGGTCCAAGAGACCCAGTACTTC

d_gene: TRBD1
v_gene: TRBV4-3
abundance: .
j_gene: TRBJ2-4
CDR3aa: CASSQGGQGEQNIQYF
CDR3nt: TGCGCCAGCAGCCAAGGGGGACAGGGAGAACAAAACATTCAGTACTTC

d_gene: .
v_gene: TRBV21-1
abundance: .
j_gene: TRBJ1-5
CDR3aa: CASSPKPGLGNQPQHF
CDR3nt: TGTGCCAGCAGCCCAAAGCCAGGGCTCGGAAATCAGCCCCAGCATTTT

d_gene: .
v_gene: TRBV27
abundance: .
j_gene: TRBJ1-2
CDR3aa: CASSSNRVGRGYTF
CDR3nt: TGTGCCAGCAGTTCCAACAGGGTTGGTCGTGGCTACACCTTC

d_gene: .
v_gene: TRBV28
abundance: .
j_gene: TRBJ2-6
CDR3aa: CASSFDISPGANVLTF
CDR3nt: TGTGCCAGCAGTTTCGACATCTCCCCTGGGGCCAACGTCCTGACTTTC

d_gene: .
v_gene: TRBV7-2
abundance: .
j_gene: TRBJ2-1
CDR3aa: CASSGGAGEQFF
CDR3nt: TGTGCCAGCAGCGGGGGGGCCGGTGAGCAGTTCTTC

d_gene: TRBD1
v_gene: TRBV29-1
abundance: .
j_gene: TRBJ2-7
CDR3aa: CSVTDRGSHYEQYF
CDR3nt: TGCAGCGTTACGGACAGGGGAAGTCACTACGAGCAGTACTTC

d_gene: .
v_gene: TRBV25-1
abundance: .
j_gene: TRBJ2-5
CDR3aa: CASSDAGPETQYF
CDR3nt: TGTGCCAGCAGTGATGCAGGGCCAGAGACCCAGTACTTC

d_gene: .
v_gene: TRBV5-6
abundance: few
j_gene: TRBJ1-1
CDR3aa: CASSLSGRNTEAFF
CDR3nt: TGTGCCAGCAGCTTGAGCGGTAGAAACACTGAAGCTTTCTTT

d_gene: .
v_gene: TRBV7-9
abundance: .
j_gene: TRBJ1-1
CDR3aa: CASSPTTGRDTEAFF
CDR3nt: TGTGCCAGCAGCCCGACGACAGGCAGGGACACTGAAGCCTTCTTT

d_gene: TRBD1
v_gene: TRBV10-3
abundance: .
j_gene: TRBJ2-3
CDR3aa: CAISEGQGDTDTQYF
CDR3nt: TGTGCCATCAGTGAAGGCCAGGGGGACACAGATACGCAGTATTTT

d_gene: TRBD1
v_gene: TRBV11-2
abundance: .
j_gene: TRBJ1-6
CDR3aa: CASSPGTDNSPLHF
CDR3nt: TGTGCCAGCAGCCCCGGGACAGATAATTCACCCCTCCACTTT

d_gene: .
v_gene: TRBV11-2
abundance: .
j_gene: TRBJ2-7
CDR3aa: CASSTGRSYEQYF
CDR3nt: TGTGCCAGCAGTACAGGGCGCTCCTACGAGCAGTACTTC

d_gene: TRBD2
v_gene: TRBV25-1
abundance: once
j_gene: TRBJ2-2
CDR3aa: CASSPGTRKTGELFF
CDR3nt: TGTGCCAGCAGCCCCGGGACTAGAAAAACCGGGGAGCTGTTTTTT

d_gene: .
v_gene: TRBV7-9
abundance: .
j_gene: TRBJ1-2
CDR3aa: CASSLGGDVSGGYTF
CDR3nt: TGTGCCAGCAGCTTAGGGGGGGACGTTAGTGGCGGCTACACCTTC

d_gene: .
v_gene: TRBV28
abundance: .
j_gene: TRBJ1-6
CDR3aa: CATTTGATGDSPLHF
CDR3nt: TGTGCCACCACGACAGGCGCGACAGGCGATTCACCCCTCCACTTT

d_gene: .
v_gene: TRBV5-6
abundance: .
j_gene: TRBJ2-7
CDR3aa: CASRRFGRYEQYF
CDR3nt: TGTGCCAGCAGACGCTTCGGTCGCTACGAGCAGTACTTC

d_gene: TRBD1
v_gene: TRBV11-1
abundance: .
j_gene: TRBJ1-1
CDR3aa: CASSLDREQAFF
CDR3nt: TGTGCCAGCAGCTTGGACAGGGAACAAGCTTTCTTT

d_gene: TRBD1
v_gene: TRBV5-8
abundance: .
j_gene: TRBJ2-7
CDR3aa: CASNRRRQGAREQYF
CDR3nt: TGTGCCAGCAACAGAAGGAGGCAGGGGGCGCGGGAGCAGTACTTC

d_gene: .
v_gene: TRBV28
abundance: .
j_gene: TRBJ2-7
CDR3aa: CASRADFSYEQYF
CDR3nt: TGTGCCAGCAGAGCTGACTTTTCCTACGAGCAGTACTTC

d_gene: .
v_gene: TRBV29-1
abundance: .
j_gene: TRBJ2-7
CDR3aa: CSGGDGYEQYF
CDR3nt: TGCAGCGGGGGGGATGGGTACGAGCAGTACTTC

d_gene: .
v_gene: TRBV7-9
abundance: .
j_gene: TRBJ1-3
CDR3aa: CASSLEGGGNTIYF
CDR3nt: TGTGCCAGCAGCTTAGAAGGGGGAGGAAACACCATATATTTT

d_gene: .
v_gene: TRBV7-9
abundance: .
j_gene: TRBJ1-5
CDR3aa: CASSLAIAGSFYQPQHF
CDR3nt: TGTGCCAGCAGCTTAGCGATCGCAGGGTCATTCTATCAGCCCCAGCATTTT

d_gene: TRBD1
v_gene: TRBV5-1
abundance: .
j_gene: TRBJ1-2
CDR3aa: CASSFGQGDYGYTF
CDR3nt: TGCGCCAGCAGCTTCGGACAGGGTGACTATGGCTACACCTTC

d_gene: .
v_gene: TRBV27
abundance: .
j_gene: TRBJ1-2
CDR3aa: CASSLEGGYGYTF
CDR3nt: TGTGCCAGCAGTTTAGAGGGAGGCTATGGCTACACCTTC

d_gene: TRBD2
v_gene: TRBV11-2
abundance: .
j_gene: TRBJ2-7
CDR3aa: CASSFSGGDSYEQYF
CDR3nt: TGTGCCAGCAGCTTTAGCGGGGGGGACTCCTACGAGCAGTACTTC

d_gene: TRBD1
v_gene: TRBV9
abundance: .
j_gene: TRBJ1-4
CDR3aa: CASSGPDRGNEKLFF
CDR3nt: TGTGCCAGCAGCGGCCCGGACAGGGGGAATGAAAAACTGTTTTTT

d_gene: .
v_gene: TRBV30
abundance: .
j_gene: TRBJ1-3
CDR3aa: CAWSRDRTAGNTIYF
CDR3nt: TGTGCCTGGAGTAGAGACAGGACGGCTGGAAACACCATATATTTT

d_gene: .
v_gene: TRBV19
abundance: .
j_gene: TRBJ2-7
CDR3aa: CASSIAGLRDEQYF
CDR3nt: TGTGCCAGTAGTATAGCCGGCCTCCGGGACGAGCAGTACTTC

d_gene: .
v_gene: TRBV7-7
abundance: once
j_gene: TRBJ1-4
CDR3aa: CASSHGCQGWSEKLFF
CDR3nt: TGTGCCAGCAGCCATGGGTGTCAGGGGTGGAGTGAAAAACTGTTTTTT

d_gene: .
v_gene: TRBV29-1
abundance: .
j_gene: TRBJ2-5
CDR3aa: CSVERSQETQYF
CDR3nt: TGCAGCGTTGAGAGATCGCAAGAGACCCAGTACTTC

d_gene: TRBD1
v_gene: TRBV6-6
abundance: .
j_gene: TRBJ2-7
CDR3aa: CASERDRVGSYEQYF
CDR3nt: TGTGCCAGCGAACGCGACAGGGTGGGATCCTACGAGCAGTACTTC

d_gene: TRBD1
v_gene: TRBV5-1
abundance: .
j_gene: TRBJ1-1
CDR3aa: CASSLGTGYTEAFF
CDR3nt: TGCGCCAGCAGCTTGGGGACAGGCTACACTGAAGCTTTCTTT

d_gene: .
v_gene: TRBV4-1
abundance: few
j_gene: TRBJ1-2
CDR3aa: CASSQNGANYGYTF
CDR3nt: TGCGCCAGCAGCCAAAACGGAGCTAACTATGGCTACACCTTC

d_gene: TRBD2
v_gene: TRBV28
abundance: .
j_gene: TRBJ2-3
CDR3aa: CASSLQRGGSTDTQYF
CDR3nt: TGTGCCAGCAGTTTGCAGCGGGGGGGGTCCACAGATACGCAGTATTTT

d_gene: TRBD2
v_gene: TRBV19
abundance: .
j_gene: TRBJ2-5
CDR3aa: CASRAGGWPNNQETQYF
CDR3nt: TGTGCCAGTAGGGCGGGGGGGTGGCCGAACAACCAAGAGACCCAGTACTTC

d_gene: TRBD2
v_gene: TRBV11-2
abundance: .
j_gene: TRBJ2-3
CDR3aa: CASSLGVLAGGPDTQYF
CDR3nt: TGTGCCAGCAGCTTAGGGGTCCTAGCGGGGGGGCCGGATACGCAGTATTTT

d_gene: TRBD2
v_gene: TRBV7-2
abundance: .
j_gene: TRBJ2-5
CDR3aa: CASSLDRGGPWQAQYF
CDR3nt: TGTGCCAGCAGCTTAGACCGGGGGGGGCCCTGGCAGGCCCAGTACTTC

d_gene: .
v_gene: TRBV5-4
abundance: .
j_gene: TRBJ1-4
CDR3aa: CASRPGFDTNEKLFF
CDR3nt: TGTGCCAGCAGGCCAGGGTTTGACACTAATGAAAAACTGTTTTTT

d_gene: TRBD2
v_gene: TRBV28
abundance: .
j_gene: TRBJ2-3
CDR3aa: CASSPGAVAGARTDTQYF
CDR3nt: TGTGCCAGCAGTCCCGGGGCCGTAGCGGGGGCCCGCACAGATACGCAGTATTTT

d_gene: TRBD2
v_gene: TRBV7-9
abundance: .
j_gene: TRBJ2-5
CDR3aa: CASSPLAGGPMETQYF
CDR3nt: TGTGCCAGCAGCCCTCTAGCGGGGGGGCCGATGGAGACCCAGTACTTC

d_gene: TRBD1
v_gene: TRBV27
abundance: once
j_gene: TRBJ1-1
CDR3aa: CASSFRDRGLLTLNTEAFF
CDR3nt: TGTGCCAGCAGTTTCCGGGACAGGGGGCTCCTCACTTTAAACACTGAAGCTTTCTTT

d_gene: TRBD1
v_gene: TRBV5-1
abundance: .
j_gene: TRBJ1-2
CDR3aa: CASSLELTGGIYGYTF
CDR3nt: TGCGCCAGCAGCTTGGAATTGACAGGGGGCATCTATGGCTACACCTTC

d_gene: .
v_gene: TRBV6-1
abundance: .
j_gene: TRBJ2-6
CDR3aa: CASSVNKVRIHSGANVLTF
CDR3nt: TGTGCCAGCAGTGTAAATAAGGTCAGGATACACTCTGGGGCCAACGTCCTGACTTTC

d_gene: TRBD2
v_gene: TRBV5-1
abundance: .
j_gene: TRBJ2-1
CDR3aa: CASSLEGGGPYNEQFF
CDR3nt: TGCGCCAGCAGCTTGGAGGGCGGGGGGCCCTACAATGAGCAGTTCTTC